The 26 T cell receptor beta chains in this list originate from one sample, sequenced in a study of long-term antiretroviral therapy in people with HIV (dated by TCRdb to 2021 to 2024). The immunoSEQ hsTCRB v3.0 assay was used at survey level resolution to sequence the TRB variable region. TCRdb stores this immuneACCESS table with in-frame sequences only. Part of the clones is absent; in the studies checked, under half of the shortfall reflects unresolved V genes, and no reason is known for the rest. The sample data list about 19,000 clones, and 76% of these were observed just once. Clones ranked in the top ten supply roughly an eighth of the sample. Sequenced material: unsorted PBMCs, taken 0.5 years before starting antiretroviral therapy. These receptors originate from a woman between 45 and 60 years old with HIV.

The V call is TRBV4-1, the J call TRBJ2-4; D is perhaps TRBD2 (5 bases). The CDR3 consists of 17 residues. Germline assignment: CDR1 MGHRA and CDR2 YSYEKL. V shed 1 base and J shed 2 bases, with 15 bases lying between them. CDR3 loop: CASSQGLGERTKNIQYF. CDR3 in DNA: TGCGCCAGCAGCCAAGGATTGGGAGAACGTACCAAAAACATTCAGTACTTC.

The CDR3 protein is CASSERDRAYNEQFF. The CDR3 nucleotides are TGTGCCAGCAGCGAGAGGGACAGGGCGTACAATGAGCAGTTCTTC. This sequence joins TRBV7-9 and TRBJ2-1, with TRBD1 matching over 9 bases. V shed 5 bases and J 4 bases; nucleotides not matched to a gene: 6. The CDR3 is 15 amino acids. The V gene's germline CDR1 is SEHNR and CDR2 FQNEAQ (reference sequence).

V and J are TRBV5-1 and TRBJ2-3; D call uncertain. CDR1 is SGHRS, CDR2 YFSETQ, per germline. The CDR3 spans 17 residues. V gave up 3 bases and J gave up 3 bases, with 20 bases separating them. As DNA, the CDR3 is TGCGCCAGCAGCTCCGCCTATAGGGCGGAAGGAACAGATACGCAGTATTTT. Its protein is CASSSAYRAEGTDTQYF.

This clone appeared a few times. The gene calls are TRBV5-4 and TRBJ2-2; D is unclear. Germline V gene data show CDR1 as SGHNT and CDR2 as YYREEE (reference sequence). Trimming removed 2 bases from V and 5 bases from J, with 4 bases in between. The CDR3 totals 12 residues. The CDR3 is CASSFETGELFF. As DNA, the CDR3 is TGTGCCAGCAGCTTTGAGACCGGGGAGCTGTTTTTT.

The rearrangement links TRBV7-2 to TRBJ2-7, with unresolved D. V lost 1 base to trimming and J lost 2 bases, with 9 bases between them. The CDR3 is made up of 14 amino acids. Germline V gene sequence: CDR1 SGHTA, CDR2 FQGNSA. Written as DNA, the CDR3 is TGTGCCAGCAGCTTAGGACCGACGACCTACGAGCAGTACGTC. Encoded protein: CASSLGPTTYEQYV.

This chain joins TRBV4-2 and TRBJ1-6, with D possibly matching TRBD1 (5 bases). The CDR3 is 21 residues long. CDR1 is LGHNA, CDR2 YNFKEQ, per germline. Trimming removed 0 bases at V and 0 bases at J, with 21 bases between. The CDR3, as DNA: TGTGCCAGCAGCCAAGACTTCTATGTAAAGGGGCAAAGCTCCTATAATTCACCCCTCCACTTT. Its translation is CASSQDFYVKGQSSYNSPLHF.

This clone was seen a few times. The gene calls are TRBV7-2 and TRBJ1-2; D may be TRBD1 (5 bases). Per germline, CDR1 SGHTA and CDR2 FQGNSA. The length of the CDR3 is 13 residues. V shed 8 bases and J shed 2 bases, with 12 bases lying between them. CDR3 protein: CASPLGGNYGYTF. The DNA of the CDR3 is TGTGCCAGCCCCTTGGGGGGGAACTATGGCTACACCTTC.

The gene calls are TRBV29-1 and TRBJ1-3, with TRBD1 matching 7 bases. With V trimmed by 6 bases and J by 2 bases, 7 bases remained unmatched. The V gene's germline CDR1 is SQVTM and CDR2 ANQGSEA. The CDR3 runs to 14 residues. CDR3 sequence (DNA): TGCAGCGTGGCCCCGACAGGGACTGGAAACACCATATATTTT. Its protein product is CSVAPTGTGNTIYF.

In DNA, the CDR3 is TGTGCCAGCAGCAAACAGGGGAACACTGAAGCTTTCTTT. This translates into CASSKQGNTEAFF. The V call is TRBV7-3, the J call TRBJ1-1; a possible D gene is TRBD1 (6 bases). The ends were cut back, 5 bases at V and 1 base at J, with 8 bases in the middle. The CDR3 consists of 13 residues. Germline lookup yields CDR1 SGHTA and CDR2 FQGTGA.

This clone was detected once. This chain uses TRBV4-2 with TRBJ2-7, with TRBD1 identical over 8 bases. Germline trimming cut 4 bases from V and 6 bases from J; bases unmatched to any gene: 11. Germline CDR1 LGHNA, CDR2 YNFKEQ. CDR3 length: 15 amino acids. CDR3 sequence reads: CASSRWTGPLGEQYF. The CDR3 DNA is TGTGCCAGCAGCCGCTGGACAGGGCCCTTAGGCGAGCAGTACTTC.

The chain combines TRBV7-9 with TRBJ2-3, with TRBD2 matching 10 bases. The CDR3 has 19 residues. The ends lost 0 bases at V and 1 base at J; junction bases unmatched: 10. Per the germline V gene, CDR1 is SEHNR and CDR2 is FQNEAQ (reference sequence). Written as DNA, the CDR3 is TGTGCCAGCAGCTTAGCAGGAGCGGGGGGGCCTTGGGGCACAGATACGCAGTATTTT. It encodes CASSLAGAGGPWGTDTQYF.

The chain has TRBV5-3 and TRBJ1-5; 7 bases map to TRBD1. TRBV5-3 is labeled an ORF, and its function is uncertain. V shed 0 bases, J shed 5 bases, and the junction held 5 bases outside the gene matches. This CDR3 has 15 amino acids. DNA of the CDR3: TGTGCCAGAAGCTTGGGACCTACAGGGGATCAGCCCCAGCATTTT. This sequence encodes CARSLGPTGDQPQHF.

The rearrangement links TRBV6-1 to TRBJ1-6; 10 bases match TRBD1. The J segment lost 7 bases and the V segment lost 4 bases, leaving 4 bases of the junction unmatched. This CDR3 is built from 15 residues. Germline CDR1 is MNHNS and CDR2 is SASEGT. CDR3 in amino acids: CASSVRDRGNSPLHF. The CDR3 DNA is TGTGCCAGCAGTGTTCGGGACAGGGGAAATTCACCCCTCCACTTT.

The chain couples TRBV7-9 to TRBJ2-3; D assignment may be TRBD1 or TRBD2 (5 bases each). Trimming stripped 5 bases from V and 1 base from J, with 16 bases between. Germline assignment: CDR1 SEHNR and CDR2 FQNEAQ (reference sequence). The CDR3 totals 16 residues. For the CDR3, the DNA is TGTGCCAGCAGCCTCGGGTGGGGGAGCGGCACAGATACGCAGTATTTT. Its protein product is CASSLGWGSGTDTQYF. The full variable domain, rest sourced from reference TRBV7-9 and TRBJ2-3, is DTGVSQNPRHKITKRGQNVTFRCDPISEHNRLYWYRQTLGQGPEFLTYFQNEAQLEKSRLLSDRFSAERPKGSFSTLEIQRTEQGDSAMYLCASSLGWGSGTDTQYFGPGTRLTVL.

The chain joins TRBV15 to TRBJ1-5, with D unclear. The CDR3 consists of 16 residues. Germline V lookup: CDR1 LNHNV, CDR2 YYDKDF (reference sequence). Trimming took 2 bases from V and 4 from J, leaving 15 bases between them. In DNA, the CDR3 is TGTGCCACCAGCAGACGGACGGGAGCCTTTAATCAGCCCCAGCATTTT. Translating it yields CATSRRTGAFNQPQHF.

This chain connects TRBV29-1 to TRBJ2-1, with TRBD2 identical over 12 bases. Germline CDR1 SQVTM, CDR2 ANQGSEA. The CDR3 loop spans 12 amino acids. V lost 4 bases and J lost 15; bases outside the gene matches: 7. CDR3 bases: TGCAGCGTTGGACTAGCGGGGGCCATAAGGTTCTTC. Its protein product is CSVGLAGAIRFF.

The sample holds a few counts of this clone. The chain couples TRBV7-9 to TRBJ1-2, with TRBD1 as a possible D gene (5 bases). The germline V and J ends were trimmed by 5 bases and 8 bases, with 15 bases remaining between them. The CDR3 contains 13 residues. The germline V gene has CDR1 SEHNR and CDR2 FQNEAQ (reference sequence). The CDR3 loop reads CASSRPRDGGYTF. Here the CDR3 DNA reads TGTGCCAGCAGCCGCCCCAGGGATGGGGGCTACACCTTC.

This clone appeared a few times. The chain combines TRBV7-2 with TRBJ1-1; TRBD1 matches 7 bases. The J segment lost 6 bases and the V segment lost 4 bases, leaving 8 bases of the junction unmatched. This CDR3 comprises 14 residues. Germline values: CDR1 SGHTA, CDR2 FQGNSA. The CDR3, as DNA: TGTGCCAGCAGCTCCGACAGGGCGATACCTGAAGCTTTCTTT. It codes for CASSSDRAIPEAFF.

In this sample, this clone turned up once. This chain uses TRBV5-1 with TRBJ1-1; D remains ambiguous. CDR1 SGHRS and CDR2 YFSETQ come from the germline V gene. The germline V and J ends were trimmed by 2 bases and 0 bases, with 8 bases remaining between them. This CDR3 has 14 amino acids. The CDR3 bases are TGCGCCAGCAGCTTCGAGACAATGAACACTGAAGCTTTCTTT. Translated: CASSFETMNTEAFF. Full variable domain (missing parts from reference TRBV5-1 and TRBJ1-1): KAGVTQTPRYLIKTRGQQVTLSCSPISGHRSVSWYQQTPGQGLQFLFEYFSETQRNKGNFPGRFSGRQFSNSRSEMNVSTLELGDSALYLCASSFETMNTEAFFGQGTRLTVV.

The V call is TRBV29-1, the J call TRBJ1-1, with 9 positions matching TRBD1. CDR3 length: 13 amino acids. CDR1 and CDR2 from the germline V gene are SQVTM and ANQGSEA. V trimming: 6 bases; J trimming: 1 base; junction bases outside the gene matches: 3. The CDR3 DNA reads as TGCAGCGTCTGGACAGGGGAGAACACTGAAGCTTTCTTT. Its protein is CSVWTGENTEAFF.

V and J are TRBV7-6 and TRBJ2-3, with D perhaps TRBD1 or TRBD2 (5 bases each). V dropped 3 bases and J dropped 1 base, with 11 bases sitting between them. CDR1 and CDR2 (germline): SGHVS, FNYEAQ. The CDR3 extends over 15 amino acids. CDR3 sequence reads: CASSFDLGGTDTQYF. As DNA, the CDR3 is TGTGCCAGCAGCTTCGATCTGGGGGGCACAGATACGCAGTATTTT.

The chain combines TRBV5-1 with TRBJ2-3; tentatively, D is TRBD2 (6 bases). V lost 4 bases to trimming and J lost 0 bases, with 9 bases between them. The CDR3 is 14 residues long. Germline assignment: CDR1 SGHRS and CDR2 YFSETQ. For the CDR3, the DNA is TGCGCCAGCAGCACGGGACTGAGCACAGATACGCAGTATTTT. Protein: CASSTGLSTDTQYF.

This chain uses TRBV28 with TRBJ2-5, with D maybe TRBD2 (5 bases). The CDR3 is 14 amino acids. Trimming stripped 5 bases from V and 5 bases from J, with 15 bases between. The V gene's germline CDR1 is MDHEN and CDR2 SYDVKM. The CDR3 coding sequence is TGTGCCAGCAGTCCCAGGACTTCCCAGGAGACCCAGTACTTC. Translated, it gives CASSPRTSQETQYF.

V usage is TRBV5-1 and J usage is TRBJ1-5; D gene uncertain. The germline V gene has CDR1 SGHRS and CDR2 YFSETQ. V was cut by 2 bases and J by 7 bases, with 13 bases left in between. The CDR3 runs to 14 residues. The CDR3 here is CASSFLPGYQPQHF. The CDR3 bases are TGCGCCAGCAGCTTCCTTCCCGGGTACCAGCCCCAGCATTTT.

The rearrangement joins TRBV5-1 to TRBJ1-4; D is uncertain. Trimming stripped 4 bases from V and 0 bases from J, with 10 bases between. Looked up from germline, CDR1 is SGHRS and CDR2 is YFSETQ. The CDR3 length is 15 residues. The CDR3 DNA follows: TGCGCCAGCAGCCCGGACGGTTCAACTAATGAAAAACTGTTTTTT. Translating gives CASSPDGSTNEKLFF.

In its sample, this clone was seen once. The chain has TRBV6-5 and TRBJ1-2; D call uncertain. CDR1 is MNHEY, CDR2 SVGAGI, per germline. V shed 2 bases and J shed 4 bases, with 11 bases lying between them. The CDR3 has 14 amino acids. This chain's CDR3 is CASSYTRPGYGYTF. The CDR3 DNA sequence: TGTGCCAGCAGTTACACGCGACCAGGCTATGGCTACACCTTC.